This TCR beta chain was sequenced for a study of T cell responses to AZD1222 COVID-19 vaccine. V shed 5 bases and J 0 bases; nucleotides not matched to a gene: 6. CDR3 length: 15 residues. Germline CDR1 and CDR2: SGHTA and FQGNSA. This clone showed up just a few times. The target antigen is unknown. Profiled with immunoSEQ multiplex PCR; TCRdb holds only in-frame clones, not every one. This repertoire shows 90,000 to 150,000 clones, around 89% found once; its top ten account for 7.1%. Study findings and constraints: Nearly half of spike-specific TCRs reportedly target variant regions that are unmutated in the B.1.351 and B.1.1.7 variants.

This material consisted of peripheral blood, taken 28 days after the second AZD1222 dose. The receptor's source is an adult who received the AZD1222 COVID-19 vaccine. V is TRBV7-2 and J is TRBJ1-1, with TRBD1 matching 7 bases. The CDR3 sequence is CASSRATGLNTEAFF. In DNA, the CDR3 is TGTGCCAGCAGCCGGGCGACAGGGTTGAACACTGAAGCTTTCTTT. The whole variable domain, filled in from reference TRBV7-2 and TRBJ1-1, reads GAGVSQSPSNKVTEKGKDVELRCDPISGHTALYWYRQSLGQGLEFLIYFQGNSAPDKSGLPSDRFSAERTGGSVSTLTIQRTQQEDSAVYLCASSRATGLNTEAFFGQGTRLTVV.